These T cell receptor beta chains were read from a single sample in a study of blood T cell repertoires in COVID-19. The data were produced by immunoSEQ multiplex PCR, yet TCRdb's version contains in-frame clones alone and is incomplete. This table holds 300,000 to 400,000 clones, roughly 89% found once. The specimen sequenced was peripheral blood. These receptors came from a young man with COVID-19, enrolled during active disease. Both conserved end residues are trimmed from each CDR3.

j_call v_call cdr3_aa
TRBJ1-4 TRBV5-1 ASSLSEGRNEKLF
TRBJ1-5 TRBV21-1 ASSGRGSNQPQH
TRBJ2-7 TRBV4-2 ASSPRSLSYEQY
TRBJ2-7 TRBV2 ASKPDLGGGEQY
TRBJ2-1 TRBV27 ASSLRVGVANEQF
TRBJ1-2 TRBV28 ASSSRTGAGYT
TRBJ1-2 TRBV6-1 ASSDRAVGYGYT
TRBJ2-5 TRBV11-3 ASSLRQGATETQY
TRBJ1-6 TRBV21-1 ASSNGRDLRTYNSPLH
TRBJ1-2 TRBV6-5 ASSYSEGRANGYT
TRBJ2-7 TRBV7-3 ASSLGAAFEQY
TRBJ2-3 TRBV7-3 ASSLAGTPDTQY
TRBJ2-1 TRBV28 ASHTSGRYNEQF
TRBJ1-5 TRBV27 ASSPGDRGRTQPQH
TRBJ1-5 TRBV19 ASSIPRYSNQPQH
TRBJ1-4 TRBV23-1 ASSQWGGSEKLF
TRBJ2-3 TRBV19 ASSIGGTEGSQY
TRBJ2-1 TRBV7-8 ASSQSPEGSYNEQF
TRBJ2-3 TRBV19 ASSNTGASTDTQY
TRBJ2-5 TRBV6-5 ASSPSQETQY
TRBJ2-1 TRBV7-3 ASSLQGGSYNEQF
TRBJ2-3 TRBV10-3 AISEGASYTDTQY
TRBJ1-1 TRBV5-5 ASRPRDRDDTEAF
TRBJ2-1 TRBV28 ASSPSLPHLF
TRBJ2-1 TRBV19 ASRRQGTNNEQF
TRBJ1-5 TRBV4-1 ASSQDAATGYIQH
TRBJ2-1 TRBV7-2 ASSNTPSGSSYNEQF
TRBJ2-1 TRBV11-3 ASSLGQSNEQF
TRBJ1-1 TRBV6-5 ATWQVEAF
TRBJ2-3 TRBV6-6 ASSSLADTQY
TRBJ2-5 TRBV9 ASSVEVGRGGETQY
TRBJ2-3 TRBV6-1 ASSGGLAGGTDTQY
TRBJ2-7 TRBV7-3 ASSLGEGYEQY
TRBJ2-5 TRBV5-1 ASSLAVLAGVAMQETQY